This record looks at one T cell receptor (beta chain) sequence and its context. These data come from a study of blood T cell repertoires in COVID-19. CDR3 length: 15 amino acids. Germline V gene data show CDR1 as LNHDA and CDR2 as SQIVND (reference sequence). V was clipped by 5 bases and J by 4 bases; unmatched bases: 7. The repertoire was sequenced with immunoSEQ multiplex PCR; TCRdb's copy has only in-frame clones and lacks some. The sample holds 150,000 to 200,000 clones, nearly 90% seen once. The chain recombines TRBV19 with TRBJ2-1, with 8 bases aligning to TRBD2. Sequenced input: peripheral blood. The sequence was collected from a man in his fifties or sixties with active or convalescent COVID-19. The CDR3 reads CASSPRRGGYNEQFF. The DNA for the CDR3 is TGTGCCAGTAGTCCCCGCCGGGGGGGGTACAATGAGCAGTTCTTC.